This T cell receptor beta chain was identified during a study of cytomegalovirus exposure and HLA in healthy donors. The CDR3 length is 11 residues. Germline V CDR1 and CDR2: GTSNPN, SVGIG (reference sequence). Trimming stripped 2 bases from V and 4 bases from J, with 6 bases between. General study findings and limits: As confirmed in vitro, a few CMV-associated chains were specific for CMV antigens. There were some public TCRs occurring in many donors, but most TCR sequences were rare. The study labeled 164 TCR beta chains cytomegalovirus-associated. According to a subsequent analysis, TCR clusters identified in the first cohort showed a tendency to co-occur across the roughly 120 validation repertoires.

Profiled with immunoSEQ multiplex PCR; TCRdb holds only in-frame clones, not every one. The sample includes under 250,000 clones, approximately 87% of them seen just once. Regarding this clone: Its target is unknown.

Sequencing used PBMCs. This receptor was taken from a woman aged 18 to 35 in good health and CMV-seronegative. The V and J genes are TRBV30 and TRBJ2-7; D gene uncertain. CDR3 nucleotide sequence: TGTGCCTGGAGTCTGCAGTACGAGCAGTACTTC. Translated, it gives CAWSLQYEQYF.